These 22 T cell receptor beta chains originate from one sample sequenced in a study of monozygotic twins with inflammatory bowel disease. For each CDR3 protein, TCRdb gives one entry from its re-call of the 5' RACE reads, without DNA. The sample holds fewer than 550,000 distinct CDR3 sequences. The sequencing input was blood. These receptors were obtained from a human donor with ulcerative colitis or Crohn's disease, or a healthy co-twin of an affected twin (not recorded which).

The chain is built from TRBV3-1 and TRBJ1-6. CDR3 length: 13 amino acids. The germline V gene encodes CDR1 LGHDT and CDR2 YNNKEL (reference sequence). This CDR3 is CASSQLSNSPLHF.

This chain joins TRBV25-1 and TRBJ2-3; lacking DNA, the TRBD1 call made by TCRdb goes unchecked. There are 18 residues in the CDR3. Germline V gene data show CDR1 as MGHDK and CDR2 as SYGVNS. CDR3 region: CASSELGATRLGADTQYF.

The CDR3 sequence: CASRPTGARANVLTF. V is TRBV5-1 and J is TRBJ2-6; TCRdb indicates TRBD1, and absent DNA this call remains unverified. Germline loops: CDR1 SGHRS, CDR2 YFSETQ. This CDR3 contains 15 residues.

The chain links TRBV5-1 to TRBJ2-3; the TCRdb D gene call, TRBD1, has no DNA to confirm it. This CDR3 is built from 13 residues. Germline CDR1 SGHRS, CDR2 YFSETQ. CDR3 region: CASRGALTDTQYF.

V is TRBV7-9 and J is TRBJ2-1; TCRdb outputs TRBD2, but without DNA this stays unchecked. The germline gives CDR1 SEHNR, CDR2 FQNEAQ (reference sequence). This CDR3 contains 16 residues. The CDR3 protein is CASSLVAGGGKNEQFF.

The gene calls are TRBV27 and TRBJ2-2. This CDR3 has 15 residues. Per germline, CDR1 MNHEY and CDR2 SMNVEV (reference sequence). The CDR3 sequence: CASSPKGTNTGELFF.

J is TRBJ2-1 and V is TRBV5-1; without DNA, the TCRdb call of TRBD1 cannot be checked. This CDR3 region has 19 residues. Germline V CDR1 and CDR2: SGHRS, YFSETQ. The CDR3 sequence is CASSLVGGQGIGTHNEQFF.

This chain links TRBV20-1 with TRBJ1-5; TCRdb picks TRBD1, but there is no DNA to check that call. CDR1 is DFQATT, CDR2 SNEGSKA, per germline (reference sequence). There are 15 residues in the CDR3. The CDR3 loop is CSAQGGAGGNQPQHF.

The chain recombines TRBV3-1 with TRBJ1-2; TCRdb returns TRBD1, unconfirmable since there is no DNA. Germline lookup yields CDR1 LGHDT and CDR2 YNNKEL (reference sequence). CDR3 length equals 15 residues. The CDR3: CASSQWNEGNDGYTF.

The chain links TRBV4-2 to TRBJ1-5; TCRdb names TRBD1, which stays unverified in the absence of DNA. CDR1 is LGHNA, CDR2 YNFKEQ, per germline. This CDR3 is 15 amino acids long. The CDR3 loop reads CASSQSPTGNQPQHF.

This chain joins TRBV5-6 and TRBJ1-1. The CDR3 is 14 residues long. Per the germline V gene, CDR1 is SGHDT and CDR2 is YYEEEE. CDR3 sequence reads: CASSLAVWATEAFF.

The chain joins TRBV5-1 to TRBJ2-5; TCRdb proposes TRBD1, but this gene call is untestable without DNA. Germline V gene sequence: CDR1 SGHRS, CDR2 YFSETQ. This CDR3 is built from 14 residues. CDR3 protein: CASSLGGVSETQYF.

V usage is TRBV5-6 and J usage is TRBJ2-6. Germline assignment: CDR1 SGHDT and CDR2 YYEEEE. This CDR3 has 16 residues. Here the CDR3 reads CASSSDSFSGANVLTF.

V is TRBV5-4 and J is TRBJ2-3; the TRBD1 assignment by TCRdb is unverifiable without DNA. The CDR3 length is 15 residues. The germline CDR1 and CDR2 sequences are SGHNT and YYREEE (reference sequence). The CDR3 loop is CASSLSGTSSGTQYF.

The V call is TRBV27, the J call TRBJ2-7. Germline V CDR1 and CDR2: MNHEY, SMNVEV (reference sequence). This CDR3 has 16 residues. The CDR3: CASSLLTSGRANEQYF.

The rearrangement uses TRBV7-2 and TRBJ2-1; TCRdb selects TRBD2, and the lack of DNA leaves this call unchecked. This CDR3 spans 16 amino acids. CDR1 and CDR2 from the germline V gene are SGHTA and FQGNSA. This CDR3 reads CASSLVGSGGAGEQFF.

The chain couples TRBV7-3 to TRBJ2-2. The CDR3 is 14 amino acids. Germline V gene sequence: CDR1 SGHTA, CDR2 FQGTGA. The chain's CDR3 is CASSSGSILGELFF. The full variable domain, its missing parts supplied by reference TRBV7-3 and TRBJ2-2, is GAGVSQTPSNKVTEKGKYVELRCDPISGHTALYWYRQSLGQGPEFLIYFQGTGAADDSGLPNDRFFAVRPEGSVSTLKIQRTERGDSAVYLCASSSGSILGELFFGEGSRLTVL.

The chain links TRBV18 to TRBJ1-4. CDR1 and CDR2 (germline): KGHSH, LQKENI. This CDR3 contains 13 residues. Here the CDR3 reads CASSPGLKEKLFF.

The V call is TRBV20-1, the J call TRBJ2-1; TCRdb's D gene call, TRBD1, goes unchecked for lack of DNA. The germline V gene has CDR1 DFQATT and CDR2 SNEGSKA (reference sequence). This CDR3 is 16 amino acids long. The CDR3 is CSAPLTGGSSYNEQFF.

The chain employs TRBV15 and TRBJ2-7; without DNA, the TCRdb call of TRBD1 cannot be checked. The germline V gene has CDR1 LNHNV and CDR2 YYDKDF (reference sequence). CDR3 length equals 16 residues. The CDR3 sequence: CATSRGGSGQNYEQYF.

The chain uses TRBV20-1 and TRBJ1-2; TCRdb's D gene call, TRBD1, goes unchecked for lack of DNA. Germline V gene lookup returns CDR1 DFQATT and CDR2 SNEGSKA (reference sequence). CDR3 length: 11 residues. The CDR3: CSAYQGDGYTF.

The chain joins TRBV6-1 to TRBJ2-5; without DNA, the TCRdb call of TRBD1 cannot be checked. Germline V lookup: CDR1 MNHNS, CDR2 SASEGT. The CDR3 totals 15 residues. CDR3 residues: CASSEVRGSQETQYF.